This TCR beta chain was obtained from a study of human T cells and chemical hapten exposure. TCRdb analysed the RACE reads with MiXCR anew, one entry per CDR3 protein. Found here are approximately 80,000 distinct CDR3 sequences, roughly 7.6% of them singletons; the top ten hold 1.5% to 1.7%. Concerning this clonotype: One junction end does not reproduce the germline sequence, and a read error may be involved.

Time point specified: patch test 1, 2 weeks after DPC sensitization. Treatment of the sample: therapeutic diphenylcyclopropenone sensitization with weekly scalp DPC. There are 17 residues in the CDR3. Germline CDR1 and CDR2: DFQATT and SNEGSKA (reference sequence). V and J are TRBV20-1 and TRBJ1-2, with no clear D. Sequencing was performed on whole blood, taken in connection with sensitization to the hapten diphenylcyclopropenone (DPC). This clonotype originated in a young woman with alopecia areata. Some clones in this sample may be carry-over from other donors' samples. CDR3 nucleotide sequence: TGCAGTGTTAGAGATAGGACGGACTCACCGAGTAACTATGGCTACACCTTC. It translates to CSVRDRTDSPSNYGYTF.